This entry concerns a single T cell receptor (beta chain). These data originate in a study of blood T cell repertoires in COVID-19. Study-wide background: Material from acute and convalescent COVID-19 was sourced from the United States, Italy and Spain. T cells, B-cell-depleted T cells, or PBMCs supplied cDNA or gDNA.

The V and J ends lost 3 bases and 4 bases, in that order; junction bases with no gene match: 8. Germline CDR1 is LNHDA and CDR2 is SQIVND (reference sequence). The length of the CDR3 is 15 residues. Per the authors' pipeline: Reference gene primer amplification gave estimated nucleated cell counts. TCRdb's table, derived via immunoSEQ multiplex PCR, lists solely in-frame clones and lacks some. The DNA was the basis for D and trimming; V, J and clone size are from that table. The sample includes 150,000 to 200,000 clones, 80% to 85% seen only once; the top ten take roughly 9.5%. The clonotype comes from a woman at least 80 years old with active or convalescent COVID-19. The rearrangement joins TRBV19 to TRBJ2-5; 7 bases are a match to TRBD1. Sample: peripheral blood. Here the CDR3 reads CASSIETGSGETQYF. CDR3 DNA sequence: TGTGCCAGTAGTATTGAGACAGGGTCGGGAGAGACCCAGTACTTC.